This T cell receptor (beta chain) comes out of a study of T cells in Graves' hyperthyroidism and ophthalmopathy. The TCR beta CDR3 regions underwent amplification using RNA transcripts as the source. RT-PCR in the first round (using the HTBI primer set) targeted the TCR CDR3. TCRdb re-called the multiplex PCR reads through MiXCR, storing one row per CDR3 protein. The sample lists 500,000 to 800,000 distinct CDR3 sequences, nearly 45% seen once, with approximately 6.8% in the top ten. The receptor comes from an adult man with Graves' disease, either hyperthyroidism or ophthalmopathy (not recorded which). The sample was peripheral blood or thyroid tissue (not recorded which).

CDR3 coding DNA: TGTGCCATCAGTGACCGGACAGGGGGCTTAGGTCAGCCCCAGCATTTT. Its translation is CAISDRTGGLGQPQHF. This chain uses TRBV10-3 with TRBJ1-5; the match to TRBD1 covers 11 bases. The CDR3 consists of 16 residues. The junction had 7 bases not matched to a gene; V was cut back by 3 bases and J by 6 bases. Germline values: CDR1 ENHRY, CDR2 SYGVKD.